Described below is a single T cell receptor beta chain sequence and its context. This clone was counted a few times. The antigen it recognizes is unknown. No base qualities exist here, and no much larger clone lies one base off it. This sample was taken from a study of cytomegalovirus exposure and HLA in healthy donors (dated by TCRdb to the late 2010s). Broadly, across the study: According to an earlier analysis of a few hundred of the donors, about 180 million T cells yielded approximately 120 million unique TCR beta sequences and around 300 Gb of sequence data. The study aimed to test whether signatures of past pathogen exposure could be identified by cataloging public T cell receptors. The number of typed donors differed by locus: roughly 620-630 for A, B, C, DRB1 and DQB1; about 520 for DQA1; over 600 for DPA1; and 400 to 480 for DPB1. In a later genetic analysis, genome-wide SNP genotypes for about three fifths of the roughly 670 donors were used, and that subset was treated as a discovery cohort. Using immunosequencing, the study profiled T cell repertoires from approximately 700 subjects and related those repertoires to cytomegalovirus serostatus. Besides the first cohort of 500 to 700 subjects, a separate validation cohort made up of 120 different subjects was used. Rather than using new phenotypic data, the later analysis identified candidate immune exposures from TCR beta sequences and from how often those sequences occurred across donors. Across about 380 genotyped donors of the cohort, an average of about 240,000 unique TCR beta nucleotide sequences per donor were sequenced, and roughly 20% of those sequences were non-productive. HLA typing included class I and class II loci at four-digit resolution. Roughly five DR-DQ haplotypes were treated as single units for association and clustering because of strong linkage in the cohort. Every repertoire in the discovery cohort had been generated on one and the same sequencing platform. An early release covering over 500 HLA-typed donors comprised roughly 300 gigabases of sequencing data and tens of millions of unique TCR sequences. To decide whether each TCR beta V gene segment behaved as functional or pseudogenic, an earlier analysis of fewer than 750 of the donors relied on high-throughput TCR beta sequencing. High-throughput TCR immunosequencing, statistical association of individual TCRs with disease status, and machine learning were combined to predict cytomegalovirus infection status. Alongside the repertoire data, information on donor age, sex, ethnicity and CMV serostatus was compiled. Of the roughly 400 genotyped donors, 81% fell in the genetic ancestry cluster associated with self-reported Caucasian donors. To study patterns of TCR occurrence, a later analysis re-analyzed previously published TCR beta repertoires from several hundred donors and added high-resolution HLA genotyping. Study-level results and caveats: In vitro tests confirmed that a few of the cytomegalovirus-associated TCR beta chains recognize cytomegalovirus antigens. Because HLA typing was unavailable for some donors at each locus, only the typed subset was used in association tests. The study gave a list of under 200 TCR beta chains associated with cytomegalovirus. A cluster of highly shared sequence variants was judged likely to represent a technical artifact of the sequencing pipeline. The only immune exposure information available for the cohort was CMV serostatus. According to a later analysis, most CMV-associated TCR beta chains appeared to be HLA-restricted, and the HLA associations seemed to be driven largely by CMV exposure. The cohort was sequenced for TCR beta chains only, and without alpha or paired-chain data the features that could be detected were limited. A later analysis found that HLA-associated TCR beta chains were more clonally expanded and had lower generation probabilities than equally common non-associated chains. When HLA alleles, especially DR and DQ, strongly co-occurred, attributing TCR associations to individual alleles was difficult. In a later analysis, some 17,000 TCR beta sequences were associated with specific HLA alleles at a false discovery rate of 0.05. Most TCR sequences were seen in very few donors, while some public TCRs were found in many individuals. According to a later genetic analysis, donors in an Asian-associated ancestry cluster had fewer N-insertions in productive TCRs than the approximately 650-donor mean. Cytomegalovirus status was reported to be diagnosed by the classifier with high specificity and sensitivity in both the original and validation cohorts. Roughly uniform sequencing depth across donors was assumed in presence/absence analyses, although this assumption may not hold. Linkage disequilibrium might explain the correlated functional status among segregating V segments, but an unknown experimental factor could not be ruled out. The authors suggested that the approach could potentially be extended to other disease states and immunological phenotypes. Around 16 rarely observed V segments, including chromosome 9 orphons, were excluded from the earlier analysis of almost 600 of the donors because counts were too low. A further reported finding was that TCR beta sequences accurately predicted the HLA-A and HLA-B alleles for most subjects in the first cohort. Some IMGT-functional V segments, including TRBV6-2 and TRBV6-3, could not be distinguished by the 87-base-pair reads and were therefore excluded. Broadly in line with IMGT annotations, most TCR beta V segments showed up in productive rearrangements about 90% or about 30% of the time in an earlier analysis of some 590 of the donors. A later analysis reported that several top co-occurrence clusters appeared linked to parvovirus B19, influenza, CMV and Epstein-Barr virus. According to a later analysis, TCR association rates differed among HLA loci, with DRB1 alleles showing the most associated TCRs and HLA-C alleles showing the fewest. An association between a missense DCLRE1C variant and V-gene and J-gene trimming of TCR beta chains was found in a later genetic analysis and replicated in an independent cohort.

The cohort consisted of some 730 healthy bone marrow donors. At the time of sampling, every cohort member was nominally healthy, though immune exposures that went unrecorded were likely present. The donor was CMV seronegative and was included in the group of a few hundred seronegative cohort members. A peripheral blood sample was collected from each donor, and TCR beta sequencing was performed on peripheral blood mononuclear cells. Genomic DNA was extracted from the blood cell samples with the Qiagen DNeasy Blood Extraction Kit. V is reduced by 8 bases and J by 3 bases, leaving a spacing of 10 bases between them. From a lookup of the germline V gene, CDR1 and CDR2 are MNHNS and SASEGT. There are 12 amino acids in the CDR3, from cysteine to phenylalanine inclusive. Only CDR3 DNA is held: 36 bases, read in frame from base 1. Library preparation employed the immunoSEQ multiplex PCR assay. For the multiplex PCR, a mixture combining 60 forward primers for TCR Vbeta segments and 13 reverse primers for TCR Jbeta segments was used. The CDR3 region of rearranged TCR beta genes was amplified from genomic DNA with a multiplex PCR assay. Amplified TCR beta libraries were sequenced as 87-base-pair reads on the Illumina HiSeq System. Under the source paper's analysis protocol: In a later analysis, 70 million to 95 million unique TCR beta chains were counted across the approximately 640 repertoires, and roughly 11 million of these chains were shared by at least two donors. A nearest-neighbor algorithm error-corrected the raw reads and collapsed the reads into unique sequences, merging closely related sequences to remove PCR and sequencing errors. V, D and J gene segments were assigned by aligning CDR3 sequences to IMGT reference sequences. For a sequence to be retained, a match of at least six nucleotides was required to both a V gene segment and a J gene segment. Rearrangements were called productive when the CDR3 lacked stop codons and stayed in frame with V and J; all others were non-productive. Following IMGT convention, CDR3 was defined as the stretch from the second conserved V-encoded cysteine up to the conserved J-encoded phenylalanine. The earlier analysis of 587 of the donors excluded sequences that lacked an unambiguous match to a single V gene segment. An earlier analysis of several hundred of the donors called V segments functional above 56.7% productive rearrangements and segregating when the between-donor standard deviation exceeded 5%. To diagnose cytomegalovirus status from the catalog of TCR beta chain sequences, a statistical classification framework was built. In a later analysis, V and J genes were assigned by comparing TCR nucleotide sequences against IMGT/GENE-DB human TR gene sequences. In a later analysis, CDR3 sequences and most-parsimonious VDJ recombination scenarios were assigned using the TCRdist pipeline. A later analysis defined each TCR beta chain by its CDR3 amino acid sequence plus V-gene family, and excluded reads lacking a unique V-gene family. In a later analysis, around 600 highly shared, low-generation-probability nucleotide sequences were removed to address suspected cross-contamination and a sequencing artifact. A later analysis calculated a clonal expansion index for each public chain from normalized within-repertoire ranks of inferred template counts. A later analysis computed generation probabilities with a VDJ recombination model fitted to out-of-frame rearrangements, and checked the results against IGoR. A later analysis scored TCR-TCR, TCR-HLA and TCR-CMV co-occurrence with hypergeometric tests, applying a repertoire-size bias correction to TCR pairs. A later analysis estimated false discovery rates by permuting HLA or CMV assignments 20 times. In a later analysis, co-occurring TCRs were grouped with DBSCAN, and TCRdist sequence similarity was added when clustering was performed within HLA-allele-positive subsets. Repertoires with fewer than 30,000 or more than 120,000 public chains, plus five repertoires with anomalous nucleotide sharing, were excluded from co-occurrence clustering. TCRdb carries this immuneACCESS record with in-frame sequences only. Its versions omit some clonotypes, under half of them owing to an unresolved V gene in the studies checked, with the rest unexplained. The V and J calls and clone size were taken over from that table, and D and trimming were inferred from the DNA. This sample is represented by more than 90,000 clones; roughly four fifths of them were singletons. 0.57% of the sample comes from the top ten.

Sequencing was done on a sample of PBMCs. The V and J segments used are TRBV6-1 and TRBJ1-1; no D gene can be assigned with confidence. This sequence was found in a man under 40 in good health and CMV-seronegative. The nucleotide sequence is TGTGCCAGCCACTCAGGTTACACTGAAGCTTTCTTT. It translates to CASHSGYTEAFF.